This T cell receptor (beta chain) stems from a study of cytomegalovirus exposure and HLA in healthy donors. Findings and limits, study-wide: It was confirmed in vitro that a few of the CMV-associated chains were specific for CMV antigens. Later examination showed HLA-associated TCR beta chains had greater clonal expansion than equally common others.

The CDR3 is made up of 14 amino acids. Trimming removed 0 bases at V and 1 base at J, with 4 bases between. Germline V gives CDR1 SGHRS, CDR2 YFSETQ. In regard to this clone: No antigen is known for it.

PCR primers comprised 60 Vbeta and 13 Jbeta primers. Assay used: immunoSEQ multiplex PCR; TCRdb lists only in-frame clones, some missing. The data show around 150,000 clones, 75% to 90% seen once. The rearrangement links TRBV5-1 to TRBJ2-2; D is ambiguous. The sample taken for sequencing was PBMCs. The sequence derives from a girl aged 2-10 years in good health and CMV-seropositive. Here the CDR3 DNA reads TGCGCCAGCAGCTTGGCCCGGAACACCGGGGAGCTGTTTTTT. This codes for CASSLARNTGELFF.